The source of this T cell receptor (beta chain) is a study of blood T cell repertoires in COVID-19. Germline V gene sequence: CDR1 SQVTM, CDR2 ANQGSEA. The CDR3 is made up of 12 amino acids. Trimming took off 7 bases at V and 4 bases at J, with 11 bases between the two ends. Repertoires were generated with immunoSEQ multiplex PCR, while TCRdb's copy carries only in-frame clones and drops some. The top ten clones hold just under 9% of a sample with a few hundred thousand clones, around 90% of them seen once. The receptor comes from a young woman who had recovered from COVID-19. The chain links TRBV29-1 to TRBJ2-1; tentatively, D is TRBD1 (6 bases). Sequences were obtained from PBMCs or T cells enriched from blood (not recorded which). The CDR3 region is CSAGTQYNEQFF. DNA for the CDR3: TGCAGCGCCGGGACACAATACAATGAGCAGTTCTTC.